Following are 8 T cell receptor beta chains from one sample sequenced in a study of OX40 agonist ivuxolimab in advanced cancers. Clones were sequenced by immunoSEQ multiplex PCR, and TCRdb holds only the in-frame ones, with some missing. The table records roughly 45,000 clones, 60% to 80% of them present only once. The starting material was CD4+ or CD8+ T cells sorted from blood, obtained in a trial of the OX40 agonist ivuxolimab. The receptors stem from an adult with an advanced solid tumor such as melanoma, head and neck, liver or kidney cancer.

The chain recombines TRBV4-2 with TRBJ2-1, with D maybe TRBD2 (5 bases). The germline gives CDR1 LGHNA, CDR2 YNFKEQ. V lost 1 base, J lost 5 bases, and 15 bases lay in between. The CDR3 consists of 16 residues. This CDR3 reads CASSQVGLAADNEQFF. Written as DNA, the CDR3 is TGTGCCAGCAGCCAAGTAGGGCTAGCAGCCGACAATGAGCAGTTCTTC.

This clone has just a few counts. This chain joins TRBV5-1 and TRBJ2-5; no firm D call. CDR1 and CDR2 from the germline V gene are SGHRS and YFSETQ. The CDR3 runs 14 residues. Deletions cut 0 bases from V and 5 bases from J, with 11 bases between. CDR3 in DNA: TGCGCCAGCAGCTTGGGTCGGAAAGGGGAGACCCAGTACTTC. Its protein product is CASSLGRKGETQYF.

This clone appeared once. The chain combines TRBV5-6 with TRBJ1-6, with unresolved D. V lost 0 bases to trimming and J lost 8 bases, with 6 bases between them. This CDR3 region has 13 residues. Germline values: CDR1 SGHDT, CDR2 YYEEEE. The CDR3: CASSLVLDSPLHF. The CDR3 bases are TGTGCCAGCAGCTTGGTACTGGATTCACCCCTCCACTTT.

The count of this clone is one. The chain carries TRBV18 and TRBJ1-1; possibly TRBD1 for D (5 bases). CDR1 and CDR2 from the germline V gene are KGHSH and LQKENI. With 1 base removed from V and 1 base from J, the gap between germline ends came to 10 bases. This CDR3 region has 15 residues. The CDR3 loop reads CASSPQQVKNTEAFF. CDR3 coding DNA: TGTGCCAGCTCACCACAACAGGTTAAGAACACTGAAGCTTTCTTT.

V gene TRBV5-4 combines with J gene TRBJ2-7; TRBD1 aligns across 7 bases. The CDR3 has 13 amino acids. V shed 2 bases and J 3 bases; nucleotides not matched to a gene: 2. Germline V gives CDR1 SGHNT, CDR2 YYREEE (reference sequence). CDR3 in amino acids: CASSLPGGYEQYF. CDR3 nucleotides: TGTGCCAGCAGCTTACCAGGGGGCTACGAGCAGTACTTC.

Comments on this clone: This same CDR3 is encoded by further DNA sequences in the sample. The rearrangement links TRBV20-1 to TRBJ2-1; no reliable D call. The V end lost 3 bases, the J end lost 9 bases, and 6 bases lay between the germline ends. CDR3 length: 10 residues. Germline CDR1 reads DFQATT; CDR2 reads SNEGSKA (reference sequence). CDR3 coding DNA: TGCAGTGCTAGTCTCGGTGAGCAGTTCTTC. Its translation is CSASLGEQFF.

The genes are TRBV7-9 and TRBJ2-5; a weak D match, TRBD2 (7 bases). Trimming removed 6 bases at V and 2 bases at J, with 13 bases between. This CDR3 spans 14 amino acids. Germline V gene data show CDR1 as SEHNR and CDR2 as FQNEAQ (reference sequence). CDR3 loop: CASSPQGGQETQYF. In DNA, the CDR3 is TGTGCCAGCAGTCCACAGGGAGGGCAAGAGACCCAGTACTTC.

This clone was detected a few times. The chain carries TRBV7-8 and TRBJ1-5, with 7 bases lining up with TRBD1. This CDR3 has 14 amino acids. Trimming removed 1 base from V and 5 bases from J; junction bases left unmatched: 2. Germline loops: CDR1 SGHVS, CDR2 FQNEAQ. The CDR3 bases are TGTGCCAGCAGCTTAGTAGGGGGCGATCAGCCCCAGCATTTT. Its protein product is CASSLVGGDQPQHF.